This T cell receptor beta chain was profiled in a study of control samples from healthy donors and cancer patients. TCRdb keeps only in-frame clones here, not all; method: immunoSEQ multiplex PCR. The data contain 150,000 to 200,000 clones, around 88% of them singletons. V was trimmed by 0 bases and J by 6 bases, leaving 17 bases between them. CDR3 size: 15 residues. Germline CDR1 reads GTSNPN; CDR2 reads SVGIG (reference sequence). The sequenced sample consisted of blood. V is TRBV30 and J is TRBJ1-1; the D gene is possibly TRBD1 (5 bases). This TCR came from a man younger than 30 in good health. CDR3 residues: CAWSVLIGTAPEAFF. CDR3 nucleotide sequence: TGTGCCTGGAGTGTACTGATCGGGACGGCCCCTGAAGCTTTCTTT.